This T cell receptor beta chain was profiled in a study of blood T cell repertoires in COVID-19. The V and J ends lost 0 bases and 2 bases respectively, with 10 bases between them. CDR1 and CDR2 from the germline V gene are SGHRS and YFSETQ. The CDR3 sequence is 15 residues long. In the original analysis: Estimated nucleated cell counts came from reference gene primer amplification. Generated by immunoSEQ multiplex PCR, the TCRdb table keeps only in-frame clones and is missing some. Clonal size and the V and J genes are those of that table, whereas D and trimming came from the DNA. The sample gives around 270,000 clones, around 89% of which show up once; about 4.2% is in the top ten.

The source material was peripheral blood. This receptor was obtained from a man aged 35 to 55 with acute or convalescent COVID-19. The V and J genes are TRBV5-1 and TRBJ2-3; D remains unclear. CDR3 DNA sequence: TGCGCCAGCAGCTTGGCGTCTACCCACACAGATACGCAGTATTTT. As protein: CASSLASTHTDTQYF. Supplemented by reference TRBV5-1 and TRBJ2-3, the full variable domain reads KAGVTQTPRYLIKTRGQQVTLSCSPISGHRSVSWYQQTPGQGLQFLFEYFSETQRNKGNFPGRFSGRQFSNSRSEMNVSTLELGDSALYLCASSLASTHTDTQYFGPGTRLTVL.